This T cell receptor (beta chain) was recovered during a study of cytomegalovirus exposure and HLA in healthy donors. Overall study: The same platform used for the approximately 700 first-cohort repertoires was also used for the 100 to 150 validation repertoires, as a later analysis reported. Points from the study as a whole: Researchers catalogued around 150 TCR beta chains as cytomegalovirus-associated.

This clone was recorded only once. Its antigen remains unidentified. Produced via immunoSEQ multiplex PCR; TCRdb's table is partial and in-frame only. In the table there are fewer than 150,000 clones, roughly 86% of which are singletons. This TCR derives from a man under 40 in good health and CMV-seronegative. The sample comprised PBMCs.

Written as DNA, the CDR3 is TGTGCCACCAGCAGAGATGGGCCCGCCGTTTCGGTGGGTGGCTACACCTTC. Residues: CATSRDGPAVSVGGYTF. The chain carries TRBV15 and TRBJ1-2; D remains unclear. V was cut by 0 bases and J by 7 bases, with 21 bases left in between. This CDR3 has 17 residues. The germline V gene encodes CDR1 LNHNV and CDR2 YYDKDF (reference sequence). The full variable domain, in which reference TRBV15 and TRBJ1-2 provide the parts outside the CDR3, is DAMVIQNPRYQVTQFGKPVTLSCSQTLNHNVMYWYQQKSSQAPKLLFHYYDKDFNNEADTPDNFQSRRPNTSFCFLDIRSPGLGDTAMYLCATSRDGPAVSVGGYTFGSGTRLTVV.